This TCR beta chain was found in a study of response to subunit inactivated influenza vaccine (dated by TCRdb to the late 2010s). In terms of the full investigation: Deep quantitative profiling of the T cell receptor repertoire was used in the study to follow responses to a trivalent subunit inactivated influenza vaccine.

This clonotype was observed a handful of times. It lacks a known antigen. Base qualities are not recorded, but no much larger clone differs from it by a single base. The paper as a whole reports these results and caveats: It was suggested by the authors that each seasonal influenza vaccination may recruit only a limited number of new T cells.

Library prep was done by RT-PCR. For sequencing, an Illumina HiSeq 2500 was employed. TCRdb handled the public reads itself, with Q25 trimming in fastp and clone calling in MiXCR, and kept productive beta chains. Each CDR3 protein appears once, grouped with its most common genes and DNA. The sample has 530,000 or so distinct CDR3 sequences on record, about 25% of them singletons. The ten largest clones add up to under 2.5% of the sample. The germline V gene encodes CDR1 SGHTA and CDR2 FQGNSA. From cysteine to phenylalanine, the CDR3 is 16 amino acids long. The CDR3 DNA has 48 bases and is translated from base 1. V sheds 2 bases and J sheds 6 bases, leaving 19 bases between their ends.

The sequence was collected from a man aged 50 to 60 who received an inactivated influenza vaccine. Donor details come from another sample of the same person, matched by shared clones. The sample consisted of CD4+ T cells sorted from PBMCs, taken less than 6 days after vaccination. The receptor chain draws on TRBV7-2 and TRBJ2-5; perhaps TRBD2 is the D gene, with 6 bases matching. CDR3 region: CASSLPQGGGRQTQYF. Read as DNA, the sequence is TGTGCCAGCAGCTTACCTCAGGGTGGAGGGAGGCAGACCCAGTACTTC. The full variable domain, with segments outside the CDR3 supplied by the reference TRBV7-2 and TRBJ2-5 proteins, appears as GAGVSQSPSNKVTEKGKDVELRCDPISGHTALYWYRQSLGQGLEFLIYFQGNSAPDKSGLPSDRFSAERTGGSVSTLTIQRTQQEDSAVYLCASSLPQGGGRQTQYFGPGTRLLVL.